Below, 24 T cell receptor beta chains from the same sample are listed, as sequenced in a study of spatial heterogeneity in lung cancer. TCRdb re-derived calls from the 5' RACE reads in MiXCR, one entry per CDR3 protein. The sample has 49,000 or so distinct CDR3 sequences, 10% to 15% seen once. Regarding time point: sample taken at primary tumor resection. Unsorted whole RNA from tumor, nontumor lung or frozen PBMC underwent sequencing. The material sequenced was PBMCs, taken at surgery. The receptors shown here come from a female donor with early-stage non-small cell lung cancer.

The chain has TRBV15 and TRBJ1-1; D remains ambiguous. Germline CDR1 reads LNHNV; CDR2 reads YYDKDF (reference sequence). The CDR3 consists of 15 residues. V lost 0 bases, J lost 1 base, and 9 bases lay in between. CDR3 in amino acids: CATSRDAVQNTEAFF. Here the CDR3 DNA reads TGTGCCACCAGCAGAGACGCAGTCCAGAACACTGAAGCTTTCTTT. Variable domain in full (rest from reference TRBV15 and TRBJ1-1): DAMVIQNPRYQVTQFGKPVTLSCSQTLNHNVMYWYQQKSSQAPKLLFHYYDKDFNNEADTPDNFQSRRPNTSFCFLDIRSPGLGDTAMYLCATSRDAVQNTEAFFGQGTRLTVV.

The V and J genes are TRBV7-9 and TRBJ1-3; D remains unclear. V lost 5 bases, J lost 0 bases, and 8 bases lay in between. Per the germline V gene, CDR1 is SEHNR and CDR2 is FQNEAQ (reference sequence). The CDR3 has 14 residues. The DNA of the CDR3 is TGTGCCAGCAGCCGAACAGACTCTGGAAACACCATATATTTT. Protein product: CASSRTDSGNTIYF.

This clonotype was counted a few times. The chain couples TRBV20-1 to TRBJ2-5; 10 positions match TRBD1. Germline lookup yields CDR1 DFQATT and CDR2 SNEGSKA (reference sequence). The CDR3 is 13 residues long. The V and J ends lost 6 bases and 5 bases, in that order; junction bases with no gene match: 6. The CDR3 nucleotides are TGCAGTGCCGGACAGGGGGTCGGCGAGACCCAGTACTTC. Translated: CSAGQGVGETQYF.

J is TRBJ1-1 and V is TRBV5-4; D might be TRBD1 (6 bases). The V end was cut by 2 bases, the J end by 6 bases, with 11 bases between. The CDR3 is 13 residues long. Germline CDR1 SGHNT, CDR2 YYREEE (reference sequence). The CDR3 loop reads CASSLQGSAEAFF. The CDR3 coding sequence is TGTGCCAGCAGCTTACAGGGTTCAGCTGAAGCTTTCTTT.

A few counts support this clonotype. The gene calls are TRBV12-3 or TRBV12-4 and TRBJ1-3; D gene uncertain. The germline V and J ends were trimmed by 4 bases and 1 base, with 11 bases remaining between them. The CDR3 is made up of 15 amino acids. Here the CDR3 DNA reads TGTGCCAGCAGTTCAAGTCCCGTTTCTGGAAACACCATATATTTT. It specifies CASSSSPVSGNTIYF.

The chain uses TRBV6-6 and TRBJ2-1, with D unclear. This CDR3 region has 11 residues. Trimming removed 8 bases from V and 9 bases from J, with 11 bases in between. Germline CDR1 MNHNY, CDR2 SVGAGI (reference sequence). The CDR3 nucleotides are TGTGCCAGCCTACTTTCGGGTGAGCAGTTCTTC. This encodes CASLLSGEQFF.

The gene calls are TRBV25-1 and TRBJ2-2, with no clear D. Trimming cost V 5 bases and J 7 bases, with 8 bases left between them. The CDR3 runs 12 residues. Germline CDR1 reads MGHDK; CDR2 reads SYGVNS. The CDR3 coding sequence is TGTGCCAGCAGTTATCATGTCGGGGAGCTGTTTTTT. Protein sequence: CASSYHVGELFF.

CDR3 bases: TGTGCCAGCAGCCCCGGATTAAACGGGTCACCCCTCCACTTT. Its protein is CASSPGLNGSPLHF. The chain employs TRBV6-5 and TRBJ1-6, with D unresolved. The V end lost 6 bases, the J end lost 10 bases, and 16 bases lay between the germline ends. The germline V gene encodes CDR1 MNHEY and CDR2 SVGAGI. CDR3 length: 14 amino acids.

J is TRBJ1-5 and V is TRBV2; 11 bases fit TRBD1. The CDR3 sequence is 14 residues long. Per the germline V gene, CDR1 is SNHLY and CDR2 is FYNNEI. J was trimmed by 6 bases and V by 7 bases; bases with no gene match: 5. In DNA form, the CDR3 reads TGTGCCAGCACTAGGACAGGGGGCTTTCAGCCCCAGCATTTT. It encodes CASTRTGGFQPQHF. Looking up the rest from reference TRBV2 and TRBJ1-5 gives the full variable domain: EPEVTQTPSHQVTQMGQEVILRCVPISNHLYFYWYRQILGQKVEFLVSFYNNEISEKSEIFDDQFSVERPDGSNFTLKIRSTKLEDSAMYFCASTRTGGFQPQHFGDGTRLSIL.

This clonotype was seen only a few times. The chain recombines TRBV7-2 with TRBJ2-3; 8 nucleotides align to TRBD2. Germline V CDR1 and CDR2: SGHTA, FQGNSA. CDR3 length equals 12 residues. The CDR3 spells CGSRGAGDTQYF. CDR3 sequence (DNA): TGTGGATCGCGGGGGGCCGGGGATACGCAGTATTTT.

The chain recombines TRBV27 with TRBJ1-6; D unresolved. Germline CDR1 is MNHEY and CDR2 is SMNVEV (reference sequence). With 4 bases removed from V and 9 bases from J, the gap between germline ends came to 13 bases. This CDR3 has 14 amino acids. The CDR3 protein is CASSSPATRSPLHF. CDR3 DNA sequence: TGTGCCAGCAGTTCGCCGGCGACCCGTTCACCCCTCCACTTT.

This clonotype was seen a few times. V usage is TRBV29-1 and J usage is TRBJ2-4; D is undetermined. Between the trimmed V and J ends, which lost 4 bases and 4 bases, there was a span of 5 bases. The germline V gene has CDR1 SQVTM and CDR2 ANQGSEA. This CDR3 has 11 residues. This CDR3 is CSVAGKNIQYF. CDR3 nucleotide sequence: TGCAGCGTTGCTGGAAAAAACATTCAGTACTTC.

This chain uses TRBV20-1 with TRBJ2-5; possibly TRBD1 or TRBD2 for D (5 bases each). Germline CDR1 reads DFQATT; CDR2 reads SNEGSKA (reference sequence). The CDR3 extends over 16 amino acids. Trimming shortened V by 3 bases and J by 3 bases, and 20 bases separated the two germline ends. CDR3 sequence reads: CSASSPGPLREETQYF. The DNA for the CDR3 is TGCAGTGCTAGCTCCCCGGGGCCCCTCAGGGAAGAGACCCAGTACTTC.

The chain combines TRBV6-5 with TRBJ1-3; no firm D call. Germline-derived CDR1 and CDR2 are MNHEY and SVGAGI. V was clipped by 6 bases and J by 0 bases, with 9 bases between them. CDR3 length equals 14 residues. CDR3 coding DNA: TGTGCCAGCAGCATGACGATCTCTGGAAACACCATATATTTT. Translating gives CASSMTISGNTIYF.

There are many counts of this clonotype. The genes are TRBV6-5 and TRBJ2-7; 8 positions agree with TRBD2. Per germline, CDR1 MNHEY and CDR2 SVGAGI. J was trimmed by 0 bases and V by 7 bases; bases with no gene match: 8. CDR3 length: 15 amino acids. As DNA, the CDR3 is TGTGCCAGCAACTCCGCGGGGGGAGGCTCCTACGAGCAGTACTTC. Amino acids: CASNSAGGGSYEQYF.

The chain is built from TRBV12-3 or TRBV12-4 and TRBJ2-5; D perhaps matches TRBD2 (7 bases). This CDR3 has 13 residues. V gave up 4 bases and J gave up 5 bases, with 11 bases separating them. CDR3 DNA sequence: TGTGCCAGCAGTTGGGGGGGGCGGGAGACCCAGTACTTC. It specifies CASSWGGRETQYF.

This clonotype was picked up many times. The CDR3 is CSARQGRVGYTF. The CDR3, as DNA: TGCAGTGCGAGACAGGGGCGGGTTGGCTACACCTTC. The genes are TRBV20-1 and TRBJ1-2; 8 bases agree with TRBD1. Germline loops: CDR1 DFQATT, CDR2 SNEGSKA (reference sequence). CDR3 size: 12 residues. The V and J ends lost 6 bases and 7 bases, in that order; junction bases with no gene match: 7.

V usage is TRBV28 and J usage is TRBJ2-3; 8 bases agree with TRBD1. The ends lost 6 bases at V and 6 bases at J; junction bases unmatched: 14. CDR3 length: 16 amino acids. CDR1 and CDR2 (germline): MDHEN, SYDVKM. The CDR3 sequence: CASSQDRAPIRDTQYF. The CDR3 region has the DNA TGTGCCAGCAGCCAGGACAGGGCCCCAATTCGGGATACGCAGTATTTT.

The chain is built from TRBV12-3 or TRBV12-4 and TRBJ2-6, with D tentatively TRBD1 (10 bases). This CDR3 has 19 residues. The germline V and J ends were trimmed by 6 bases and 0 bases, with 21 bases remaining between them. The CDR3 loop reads CASSLAGQGPYSGANVLTF. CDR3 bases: TGTGCCAGCAGCCTAGCGGGACAGGGGCCTTACTCTGGGGCCAACGTCCTGACTTTC.

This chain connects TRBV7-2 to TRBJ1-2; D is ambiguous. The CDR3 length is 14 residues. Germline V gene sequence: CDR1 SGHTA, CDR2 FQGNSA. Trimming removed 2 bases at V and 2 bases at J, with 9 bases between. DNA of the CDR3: TGTGCCAGCAGCTTACCCCCGGAAAACTATGGCTACACCTTC. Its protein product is CASSLPPENYGYTF.

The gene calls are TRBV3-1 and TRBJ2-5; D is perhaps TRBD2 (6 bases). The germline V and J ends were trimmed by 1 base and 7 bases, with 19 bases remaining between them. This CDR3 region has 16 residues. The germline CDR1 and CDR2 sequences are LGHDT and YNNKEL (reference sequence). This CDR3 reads CASSQGPEGPFGTQYF. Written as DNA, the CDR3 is TGTGCCAGCAGCCAAGGCCCGGAGGGACCCTTCGGGACCCAGTACTTC.

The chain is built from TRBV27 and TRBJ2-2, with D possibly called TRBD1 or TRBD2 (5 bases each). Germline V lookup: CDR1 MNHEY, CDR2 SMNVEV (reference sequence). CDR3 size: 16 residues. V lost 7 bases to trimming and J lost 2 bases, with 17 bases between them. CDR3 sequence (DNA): TGTGCCAGCACCCATGGGACCTACTCCAACACCGGGGAGCTGTTTTTT. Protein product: CASTHGTYSNTGELFF.

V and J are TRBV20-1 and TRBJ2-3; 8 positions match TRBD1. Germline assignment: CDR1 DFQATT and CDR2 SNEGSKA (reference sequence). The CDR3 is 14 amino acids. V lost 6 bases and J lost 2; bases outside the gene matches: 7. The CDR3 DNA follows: TGCAGTGCCACCACAGGGGGACCCACAGATACGCAGTATTTT. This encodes CSATTGGPTDTQYF.

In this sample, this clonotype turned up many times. The CDR3 spells CASSLAPNLGQPQHF. The CDR3 DNA reads TGCGCCAGCAGCTTGGCGCCGAACCTGGGCCAGCCCCAGCATTTT. This rearrangement joins TRBV5-1 to TRBJ1-5, with D unclear. Germline V CDR1 and CDR2: SGHRS, YFSETQ. The CDR3 extends over 15 amino acids. With 0 bases removed from V and 7 bases from J, the gap between germline ends came to 14 bases.